Each of the 31 T cell receptor beta chains below was sequenced from the same sample in a study of T cell responses to AZD1222 COVID-19 vaccine. Clones were sequenced by immunoSEQ multiplex PCR, and TCRdb holds only the in-frame ones, with some missing. The sample yields around 180,000 clones, almost 90% seen once. The starting material was peripheral blood, obtained on day 0 of AZD1222 vaccination. These receptors all stem from an adult in good health.

V and J are TRBV7-3 and TRBJ2-1, with TRBD2 matching over 7 bases. Losses at the gene ends were 2 bases for V and 8 bases for J; bases not matched to a gene: 6. Germline loops: CDR1 SGHTA, CDR2 FQGTGA. The CDR3 extends over 14 amino acids. The chain's CDR3 is CASSLAGVGHEQFF. The CDR3 coding sequence is TGTGCCAGCAGCTTAGCGGGGGTTGGGCATGAGCAGTTCTTC. Full variable domain (missing parts from reference TRBV7-3 and TRBJ2-1): GAGVSQTPSNKVTEKGKYVELRCDPISGHTALYWYRQSLGQGPEFLIYFQGTGAADDSGLPNDRFFAVRPEGSVSTLKIQRTERGDSAVYLCASSLAGVGHEQFFGPGTRLTVL.

The chain couples TRBV30 to TRBJ1-5; 9 positions match TRBD1. This CDR3 is built from 18 residues. Germline CDR1 is GTSNPN and CDR2 is SVGIG (reference sequence). The V and J ends lost 3 bases and 5 bases, in that order; junction bases with no gene match: 17. The CDR3 sequence is CAWSDGQGSGLWDQPQHF. The CDR3, as DNA: TGTGCCTGGAGCGACGGACAGGGGAGTGGGTTGTGGGATCAGCCCCAGCATTTT.

The V call is TRBV29-1, the J call TRBJ1-4; D is undetermined. This CDR3 region has 14 residues. Germline CDR1 and CDR2: SQVTM and ANQGSEA. V gave up 7 bases and J gave up 0 bases, with 12 bases separating them. CDR3: CSGSDGTTNEKLFF. Here the CDR3 DNA reads TGCAGCGGAAGCGACGGGACAACTAATGAAAAACTGTTTTTT.

The chain links TRBV5-4 to TRBJ2-3; D is unresolved. The length of the CDR3 is 14 residues. Germline V gene lookup returns CDR1 SGHNT and CDR2 YYREEE (reference sequence). The germline V and J ends were trimmed by 4 bases and 0 bases, with 9 bases remaining between them. The CDR3 sequence is CASSVQTSTDTQYF. In nucleotides, the CDR3 is TGTGCCAGCAGCGTGCAGACTAGCACAGATACGCAGTATTTT. Supplemented by reference TRBV5-4 and TRBJ2-3, the full variable domain reads ETGVTQSPTHLIKTRGQQVTLRCSSQSGHNTVSWYQQALGQGPQFIFQYYREEENGRGNFPPRFSGLQFPNYSSELNVNALELDDSALYLCASSVQTSTDTQYFGPGTRLTVL.

The chain uses TRBV9 and TRBJ1-2; 9 positions agree with TRBD1. J lost 2 bases, V lost 3 bases, and 8 bases had no gene match. The CDR3 spans 16 residues. CDR1 SGDLS and CDR2 YYNGEE come from the germline V gene. This CDR3 reads CASSASGGQGNYGYTF. In DNA form, the CDR3 reads TGTGCCAGCAGCGCTAGCGGGGGACAGGGCAACTATGGCTACACCTTC.

The chain links TRBV18 to TRBJ2-1; D gene ambiguous. Germline-derived CDR1 and CDR2 are KGHSH and LQKENI. The V end was cut by 4 bases, the J end by 3 bases, with 10 bases between. The length of the CDR3 is 14 residues. DNA for the CDR3: TGTGCCAGCTCACGCGGTGGGTACTACAATGAGCAGTTCTTC. It codes for CASSRGGYYNEQFF. The whole variable domain, filled in from reference TRBV18 and TRBJ2-1, reads NAGVMQNPRHLVRRRGQEARLRCSPMKGHSHVYWYRQLPEEGLKFMVYLQKENIIDESGMPKERFSAEFPKEGPSILRIQQVVRGDSAAYFCASSRGGYYNEQFFGPGTRLTVL.

The V gene is TRBV4-2, the J gene TRBJ2-1; D possibly corresponds to TRBD2 (7 bases). V lost 4 bases, J lost 3 bases, and 19 bases lay in between. This CDR3 contains 17 residues. The V gene's germline CDR1 is LGHNA and CDR2 YNFKEQ. CDR3 bases: TGTGCCAGCAGCCTGGAAGGGGGGGGCATTGGCTACAATGAGCAGTTCTTC. This translates into CASSLEGGGIGYNEQFF.

Only one count was recorded for this clone. The chain joins TRBV2 to TRBJ1-6; a weak D match, TRBD1 (6 bases). The CDR3 covers 16 residues. Trimming stripped 4 bases from V and 0 bases from J, with 10 bases between. Germline V gives CDR1 SNHLY, CDR2 FYNNEI. CDR3 sequence reads: CASSAGTPSYNSPLHF. DNA of the CDR3: TGTGCCAGCAGTGCCGGGACACCCTCCTATAATTCACCCCTCCACTTT.

This clone was observed a handful of times. The CDR3 loop reads CASSPNAGPNTEAFF. The CDR3 nucleotides are TGTGCCAGCAGCCCCAATGCAGGCCCGAACACTGAAGCTTTCTTT. The chain carries TRBV14 and TRBJ1-1; no firm D call. CDR3 length: 15 amino acids. With 4 bases removed from V and 1 base from J, the gap between germline ends came to 13 bases. CDR1 SGHDN and CDR2 FVKESK come from the germline V gene.

The chain recombines TRBV11-3 with TRBJ2-2; no definite D call. The CDR3 runs to 13 residues. Germline V gene lookup returns CDR1 SGHNT and CDR2 YENEEA. With 3 bases removed from V and 4 bases from J, the gap between germline ends came to 6 bases. In DNA, the CDR3 is TGTGCCAGCAGCTTTAGAGGCACCGGGGAGCTGTTTTTT. It yields the protein CASSFRGTGELFF.

The J gene is TRBJ2-3, the V gene TRBV27, with D unresolved. Germline assignment: CDR1 MNHEY and CDR2 SMNVEV (reference sequence). There are 14 residues in the CDR3. V shed 7 bases and J shed 2 bases, with 13 bases lying between them. CDR3 residues: CASTPRPDTDTQYF. CDR3 DNA sequence: TGTGCCAGCACCCCGAGGCCCGACACAGATACGCAGTATTTT.

As to this clone: The same CDR3 arises from other DNA sequences in this sample as well. The gene calls are TRBV27 and TRBJ1-2; 7 bases line up with TRBD1. The CDR3 is 13 residues long. The V gene's germline CDR1 is MNHEY and CDR2 SMNVEV (reference sequence). V trimming: 6 bases; J trimming: 8 bases; junction bases outside the gene matches: 9. CDR3 amino acids: CASRETGRGGYTF. The CDR3 DNA sequence: TGTGCCAGCAGGGAGACAGGGAGGGGCGGCTACACCTTC.

The chain is built from TRBV6-4 and TRBJ2-3; possible D gene TRBD2, 5 bases. Looked up from germline, CDR1 is MRHNA and CDR2 is SNTAGT. V dropped 4 bases and J dropped 2 bases, with 19 bases sitting between them. This CDR3 spans 17 amino acids. DNA of the CDR3: TGTGCCAGCAGTGCCACCGCTGGCAGCGGCCCCACAGATACGCAGTATTTT. Its protein is CASSATAGSGPTDTQYF.

V is TRBV4-1 and J is TRBJ2-4; no reliable D call. V shed 6 bases and J shed 0 bases, with 9 bases lying between them. CDR1 MGHRA and CDR2 YSYEKL come from the germline V gene. This CDR3 has 14 residues. The CDR3 bases are TGCGCCAGCAGGTCTAGGGTAGCCAAAAACATTCAGTACTTC. This encodes CASRSRVAKNIQYF.

This chain connects TRBV14 to TRBJ2-7; 9 nucleotides align to TRBD2. The CDR3 has 16 residues. After removal of 3 bases from V and 1 base from J, the junction contained 7 bases not matched to a gene. Germline-derived CDR1 and CDR2 are SGHDN and FVKESK. The CDR3 region is CASSHPGLAPSYEQYF. Written as DNA, the CDR3 is TGTGCCAGCAGCCACCCGGGACTAGCTCCTTCCTACGAGCAGTACTTC. Complete variable domain (other parts from reference TRBV14 and TRBJ2-7): EAGVTQFPSHSVIEKGQTVTLRCDPISGHDNLYWYRRVMGKEIKFLLHFVKESKQDESGMPNNRFLAERTGGTYSTLKVQPAELEDSGVYFCASSHPGLAPSYEQYFGPGTRLTVT.

The chain uses TRBV3-1 (or the pseudogene TRBV3-2) and TRBJ2-1, with 12 bases matching TRBD2. CDR3 size: 15 residues. Germline V gene lookup returns CDR1 LGHDT and CDR2 YNNKEL (reference sequence). V gave up 4 bases and J gave up 8 bases; unmatched junction bases: 6. The CDR3 loop reads CASSPLTSGGDEQFF. Here the CDR3 DNA reads TGTGCCAGCAGCCCTTTGACTAGCGGGGGTGATGAGCAGTTCTTC.

The rearrangement joins TRBV13 to TRBJ2-1; TRBD2 aligns across 8 bases. CDR3 length: 16 amino acids. CDR1 is PRHDT and CDR2 is FYEKMQ in the germline V gene (reference sequence). The ends lost 5 bases at V and 2 bases at J; junction bases unmatched: 8. For the CDR3, the DNA is TGTGCCAGCAGCCACAGGACGGGGGGGGCCTACAATGAGCAGTTCTTC. It is translated as CASSHRTGGAYNEQFF.

This clone was detected a few times. This rearrangement joins TRBV7-8 to TRBJ2-3; a possible D gene is TRBD1 (6 bases). Trimming took 4 bases from V and 1 from J, leaving 12 bases between them. The CDR3 sequence is 15 residues long. Germline assignment: CDR1 SGHVS and CDR2 FQNEAQ. The CDR3 nucleotides are TGTGCCAGCAGCTGGACAGAAACACGCACAGATACGCAGTATTTT. As protein: CASSWTETRTDTQYF.

This chain joins TRBV19 and TRBJ1-5; no definite D call. The V end was cut by 9 bases, the J end by 0 bases, with 12 bases between. The germline V gene has CDR1 LNHDA and CDR2 SQIVND (reference sequence). The CDR3 contains 14 residues. The CDR3 DNA reads as TGTGCCAGCGTACGATCTCTTAGCAATCAGCCCCAGCATTTT. This codes for CASVRSLSNQPQHF.

The chain links TRBV19 to TRBJ2-5, with D perhaps given as TRBD1 or TRBD2 (5 bases each). The CDR3 loop spans 15 amino acids. Trimming pared 6 bases from V and 1 base from J, leaving 15 bases between. The germline V gene has CDR1 LNHDA and CDR2 SQIVND (reference sequence). The DNA of the CDR3 is TGTGCCAGTAGCGCCGGGACGGCCTTCCAAGAGACCCAGTACTTC. It codes for CASSAGTAFQETQYF.

This rearrangement joins TRBV5-1 to TRBJ1-2, with 8 bases lining up with TRBD1. The CDR3 spans 15 residues. Germline CDR1 is SGHRS and CDR2 is YFSETQ. V lost 0 bases, J lost 5 bases, and 6 bases stayed unmatched. The CDR3 sequence is CASSLGLGTGYGYTF. The CDR3 nucleotides read TGCGCCAGCAGCTTGGGACTTGGGACAGGATATGGCTACACCTTC.

The chain recombines TRBV6-1 with TRBJ1-1; maybe TRBD1 (5 bases). Germline loops: CDR1 MNHNS, CDR2 SASEGT. V dropped 2 bases and J dropped 2 bases, with 9 bases sitting between them. This CDR3 comprises 14 residues. This CDR3 is CASSELGDNTEAFF. In DNA form, the CDR3 reads TGTGCCAGCAGTGAACTGGGGGACAACACTGAAGCTTTCTTT.

V gene TRBV19 combines with J gene TRBJ2-3, with 9 bases identical to TRBD2. With V trimmed by 8 bases and J by 2 bases, 11 bases remained unmatched. This CDR3 contains 16 residues. Germline V lookup: CDR1 LNHDA, CDR2 SQIVND (reference sequence). For the CDR3, the DNA is TGTGCCAGTCTCAGGCTGGCGGGGGGGTTCACAGATACGCAGTATTTT. This translates into CASLRLAGGFTDTQYF.

The chain uses TRBV11-3 and TRBJ2-7, with 7 bases matching TRBD1. The CDR3 is made up of 15 amino acids. V shed 1 base, J shed 0 bases, and the junction held 3 bases outside the gene matches. Germline CDR1 is SGHNT and CDR2 is YENEEA. CDR3: CASSLVPGGSYEQYF. In DNA, the CDR3 is TGTGCCAGCAGCTTAGTCCCAGGGGGCTCCTACGAGCAGTACTTC.

The rearrangement links TRBV18 to TRBJ2-1; D might be TRBD1 (6 bases). CDR3 size: 18 residues. Trimming left V 2 bases short and J 1 base short, with 18 bases between. Per the germline V gene, CDR1 is KGHSH and CDR2 is LQKENI. CDR3 sequence: CASSPKPQGANSYNEQFF. The CDR3 DNA is TGTGCCAGCTCACCAAAACCACAGGGAGCCAATTCCTACAATGAGCAGTTCTTC.

The V and J genes are TRBV28 and TRBJ2-5, with 10 bases aligning to TRBD2. CDR1 is MDHEN and CDR2 is SYDVKM in the germline V gene. V shed 2 bases and J 6 bases; nucleotides not matched to a gene: 3. The CDR3 contains 14 residues. The CDR3 DNA sequence: TGTGCCAGCAGTTTACTAGCGGGGGACCAGACCCAGTACTTC. Encoded protein: CASSLLAGDQTQYF.

The chain combines TRBV10-3 with TRBJ1-1; the D is unclear. Germline loops: CDR1 ENHRY, CDR2 SYGVKD. The V and J ends lost 8 bases and 5 bases respectively, with 15 bases between them. The length of the CDR3 is 13 residues. In DNA form, the CDR3 reads TGTGCCATCGGGAGAAGGTTTGGGACTGAAGCTTTCTTT. Amino acid sequence: CAIGRRFGTEAFF.

The V and J genes are TRBV6-5 and TRBJ1-6; TRBD1 is a possible D gene (5 bases). CDR3 length equals 12 residues. Germline loops: CDR1 MNHEY, CDR2 SVGAGI. V gave up 5 bases and J gave up 10 bases, with 9 bases separating them. CDR3 DNA: TGTGCCAGCAGTCGGGGGTTCTCACCCCTCCACTTT. This sequence encodes CASSRGFSPLHF.

The J gene is TRBJ1-2, the V gene TRBV4-2, with no clear D. V lost 1 base and J 2 bases, leaving 14 bases between the germline ends. CDR3 length equals 16 residues. The germline CDR1 and CDR2 sequences are LGHNA and YNFKEQ. The CDR3 DNA is TGTGCCAGCAGCCAAGCGAGGGCAGGCCCCAACTATGGCTACACCTTC. It yields the protein CASSQARAGPNYGYTF.

This chain connects TRBV4-1 to TRBJ2-7; maybe TRBD2 (6 bases). Germline CDR1 reads MGHRA; CDR2 reads YSYEKL. CDR3 length: 14 amino acids. V lost 5 bases and J 5 bases, leaving 16 bases between the germline ends. The CDR3, as DNA: TGCGCCAGCAGCTTAGGGTGGACTACAGACGAGCAGTACTTC. Amino acid sequence: CASSLGWTTDEQYF.

V gene TRBV7-9 combines with J gene TRBJ1-4; maybe TRBD1 (6 bases). V was cut by 5 bases and J by 3 bases, with 7 bases left in between. The germline gives CDR1 SEHNR, CDR2 FQNEAQ (reference sequence). The CDR3 runs 13 residues. CDR3 amino acids: CASSQGPNEKLFF. DNA for the CDR3: TGTGCCAGCAGCCAGGGGCCTAATGAAAAACTGTTTTTT.